This T cell receptor (beta chain) was observed in a study of blood T cells in healthy people across ages. Study-wide findings and caveats: Unsorted PBMC input precluded a conclusive naive versus antigen-experienced comparison.

A second PCR, run for roughly 7 to 11 cycles, used a sample-barcoded 5' primer plus a J-beta primer mix. TCRdb called the 5' RACE reads again in MiXCR, with one record for every CDR3 protein. The sample has approximately 2,000,000 distinct CDR3 sequences, about two fifths seen once. To note about this clonotype: Its antigen is not known.

Peripheral blood samples of 9 to 10 milliliters were drawn from each donor. A minimum of 7 million PBMCs was isolated per sample. Germline lookup yields CDR1 MDHEN and CDR2 SYDVKM. V lost 5 bases and J lost 9; bases outside the gene matches: 9. The CDR3 sequence is 15 residues long. The TCR originated in a human donor in good health. The specimen sequenced was blood. The gene calls are TRBV28 and TRBJ1-6; 8 nucleotides match TRBD1. The CDR3 sequence is CASSAGQAGGSPLHF. CDR3 bases: TGTGCCAGCAGTGCGGGACAGGCCGGGGGTTCACCCCTCCACTTT.